This entry is about one T cell receptor beta chain. The CDR3 has 15 residues. V lost 5 bases and J lost 2, with 16 bases in between. MiXCR, applied by TCRdb to the RT-PCR reads, yields one record per CDR3 protein. Found here are about 74,000 distinct CDR3 sequences, less than 30% of them singletons; the top ten hold around 27%. The sample belongs to a study of patients and donors after allogeneic stem cell transplantation. The rearrangement links TRBV12-3 or TRBV12-4 to TRBJ2-7; D not resolved. The specimen was blood, either unsorted or a sorted T cell fraction (not recorded which). This clonotype was sampled from a human donor who was either an allogeneic HSCT recipient or a stem cell or donor lymphocyte infusion donor (not recorded which). It is not recorded whose cells these are; they may come from a transplant donor. The CDR3 here is CASSPPGWGPYEQYF. Written as DNA, the CDR3 is TGTGCCAGCAGTCCCCCCGGCTGGGGTCCCTACGAGCAGTACTTC.